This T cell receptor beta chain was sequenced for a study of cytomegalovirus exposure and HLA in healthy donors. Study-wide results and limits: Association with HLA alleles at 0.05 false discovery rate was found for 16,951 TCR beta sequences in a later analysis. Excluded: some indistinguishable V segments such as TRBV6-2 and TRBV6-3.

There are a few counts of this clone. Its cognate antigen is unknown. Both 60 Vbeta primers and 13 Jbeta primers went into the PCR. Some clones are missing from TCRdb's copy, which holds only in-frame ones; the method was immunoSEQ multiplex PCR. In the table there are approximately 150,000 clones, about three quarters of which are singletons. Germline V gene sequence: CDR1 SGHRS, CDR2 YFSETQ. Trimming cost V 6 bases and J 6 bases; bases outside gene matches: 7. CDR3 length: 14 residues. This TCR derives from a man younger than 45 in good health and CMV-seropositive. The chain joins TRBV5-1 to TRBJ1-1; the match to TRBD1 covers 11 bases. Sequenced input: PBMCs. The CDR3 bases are TGCGCCAGCAAGTCCGGGACAGGGGGACCTGAAGCTTTCTTT. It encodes CASKSGTGGPEAFF.